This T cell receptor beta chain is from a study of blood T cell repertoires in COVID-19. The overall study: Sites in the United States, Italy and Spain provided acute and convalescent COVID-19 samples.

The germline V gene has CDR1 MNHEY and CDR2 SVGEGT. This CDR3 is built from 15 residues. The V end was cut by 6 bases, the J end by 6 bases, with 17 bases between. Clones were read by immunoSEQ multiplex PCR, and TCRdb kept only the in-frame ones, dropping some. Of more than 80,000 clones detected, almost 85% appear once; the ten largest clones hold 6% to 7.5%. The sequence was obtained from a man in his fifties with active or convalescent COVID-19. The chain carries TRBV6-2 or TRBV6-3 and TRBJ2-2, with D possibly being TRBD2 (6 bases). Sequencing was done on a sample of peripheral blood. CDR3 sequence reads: CASSPGWRGPGELFF. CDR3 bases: TGTGCCAGCAGCCCTGGGTGGCGGGGTCCCGGGGAGCTGTTTTTT.